The 28 T cell receptor beta chains below were found in one sample sequenced in a study of blood T cells in healthy people across ages. Sample-barcoded 5' priming and a J-beta primer mix drove a second PCR of roughly 7 to 11 cycles. TCRdb processed the 5' RACE reads anew with MiXCR; each CDR3 protein has one entry. This repertoire shows 600,000 to 900,000 distinct CDR3 sequences, about 26% found once; its top ten account for 3%. The sample was also reused in another study, on T cells of mothers and their children.

What was sequenced was blood. All receptors come from a boy younger than 18 in good health.

The genes are TRBV2 and TRBJ2-1; D remains unclear. V shed 6 bases and J shed 12 bases, with 12 bases lying between them. Germline CDR1 is SNHLY and CDR2 is FYNNEI. The CDR3 extends over 11 amino acids. The CDR3 sequence: CASREQYAQFF. The CDR3 DNA is TGTGCCAGCAGGGAACAATATGCGCAGTTCTTC.

In DNA form, the CDR3 reads TGTGCCAGCAGCTTGTTAGGGTCGGTAACTGAAGCTTTCTTT. It translates to CASSLLGSVTEAFF. The V and J genes are TRBV7-2 and TRBJ1-1; D gene ambiguous. Germline V gives CDR1 SGHTA, CDR2 FQGNSA. This CDR3 contains 14 residues. V was shortened by 3 bases and J by 5 bases, with 13 bases between the two germline ends.

This clonotype came up a few times. At one of its ends the junction is not consistent with the germline gene, which may arise from a read error. The rearrangement uses TRBV5-1 and TRBJ2-1; 9 positions agree with TRBD2. This CDR3 is 15 amino acids long. Germline assignment: CDR1 SGHRS and CDR2 YFSETQ. CDR3 sequence (DNA): TGCGCCAGCAGCAGAGCGGGACTAGCTCACAATGGGCAGTTCTTC. Translation: CASSRAGLAHNGQFF. Filled out from reference TRBV5-1 and TRBJ2-1, the complete variable domain reads KAGVTQTPRYLIKTRGQQVTLSCSPISGHRSVSWYQQTPGQGLQFLFEYFSETQRNKGNFPGRFSGRQFSNSRSEMNVSTLELGDSALYLCASSRAGLAHNGQFFGPGTRLTVL.

V gene TRBV7-8 combines with J gene TRBJ2-5; D unclear. CDR3 length: 11 residues. CDR1 is SGHVS, CDR2 FQNEAQ, per germline. V lost 7 bases to trimming and J lost 7 bases, with 10 bases between them. CDR3 nucleotides: TGTGCCAGCACCCTGGGCGGGACCCAGTACTTC. Translation: CASTLGGTQYF.

The sample holds one count of this clonotype. CDR3 region: CSAPYQAGVQQYF. As DNA, the CDR3 is TGCAGTGCCCCGTACCAGGCGGGGGTACAGCAGTACTTC. J is TRBJ2-7 and V is TRBV20-1, with TRBD2 matching 7 bases. CDR1 DFQATT and CDR2 SNEGSKA come from the germline V gene (reference sequence). Unmatched junction bases numbered 13, after V lost 6 bases and J lost 8 bases. This CDR3 spans 13 amino acids.

The chain joins TRBV6-2 or TRBV6-3 to TRBJ2-3, with unresolved D. Germline loops: CDR1 MNHEY, CDR2 SVGEGT. The germline V and J ends were trimmed by 7 bases and 1 base, with 9 bases remaining between them. The CDR3 consists of 13 residues. The CDR3 DNA follows: TGTGCCAGCACGGACGCTGGCACAGATACGCAGTATTTT. Translated, it gives CASTDAGTDTQYF.

The table lists this clonotype with a few counts. This rearrangement joins TRBV6-5 to TRBJ1-6, with D possibly matching TRBD1 (6 bases). The germline V and J ends were trimmed by 0 bases and 7 bases, with 16 bases remaining between them. The germline V gene encodes CDR1 MNHEY and CDR2 SVGAGI. The CDR3 consists of 17 residues. The CDR3 reads CASSYSSGPGANSPLHF. The CDR3 nucleotides read TGTGCCAGCAGTTACTCCTCAGGCCCAGGGGCCAATTCACCCCTCCACTTT.

This clonotype was counted between two and nine times. The CDR3 nucleotides are TGTGCCAGCAGGCCCCGGGACAGGGGGAACTACGAGCAGTACTTC. Translating it yields CASRPRDRGNYEQYF. The chain has TRBV5-5 and TRBJ2-7, with TRBD1 matching over 11 bases. CDR1 is SGHKS and CDR2 is YYEKEE in the germline V gene (reference sequence). The CDR3 covers 15 residues. J was trimmed by 3 bases and V by 5 bases; bases with no gene match: 7.

Here the CDR3 DNA reads TGTGCCAGCAGTTACTCCCGGGACAGCCACCATGGCTACACCTTC. The encoded protein is CASSYSRDSHHGYTF. The chain is built from TRBV6-2 or TRBV6-3 and TRBJ1-2; TRBD1 aligns across 7 bases. Germline V gene data show CDR1 as MNHEY and CDR2 as SVGEGT. With 0 bases clipped from V and 6 bases from J, the junction kept 7 bases outside the gene matches. This CDR3 contains 15 residues.

This clonotype was seen a handful of times. This chain links TRBV4-1 with TRBJ2-5, with D unclear. V shed 1 base and J shed 2 bases, with 14 bases lying between them. The length of the CDR3 is 16 residues. The germline CDR1 and CDR2 sequences are MGHRA and YSYEKL. The DNA of the CDR3 is TGCGCCAGCAGCCAAGTGGTCCCAACACTTCAAGAGACCCAGTACTTC. Residues: CASSQVVPTLQETQYF.

This clonotype appeared a few times. The chain combines TRBV2 with TRBJ1-5; no definite D call. This CDR3 has 15 residues. V was cut by 3 bases and J by 2 bases, with 11 bases left in between. Germline V gives CDR1 SNHLY, CDR2 FYNNEI. The CDR3 sequence: CASSEAAGRNQPQHF. In DNA form, the CDR3 reads TGTGCCAGCAGTGAGGCGGCGGGCCGCAATCAGCCCCAGCATTTT.

V and J are TRBV9 and TRBJ2-3, with TRBD2 matching over 9 bases. V dropped 0 bases and J dropped 1; count of bases not matched to a gene: 6. The CDR3 spans 17 residues. Germline V gene sequence: CDR1 SGDLS, CDR2 YYNGEE. CDR3: CASSVAGGGGGTDTQYF. CDR3 nucleotide sequence: TGTGCCAGCAGCGTAGCCGGCGGGGGGGGCGGCACAGATACGCAGTATTTT.

This clonotype was seen a handful of times. This chain uses TRBV2 with TRBJ1-1, with D uncertain. The V end lost 4 bases, the J end lost 6 bases, and 12 bases lay between the germline ends. Germline assignment: CDR1 SNHLY and CDR2 FYNNEI. The CDR3 has 13 residues. DNA for the CDR3: TGTGCCAGCAGTGTTGGGGAAGGGTCTGAAGCTTTCTTT. Residues: CASSVGEGSEAFF.

This chain joins TRBV5-1 and TRBJ1-2; TRBD1 agrees at 9 bases. This CDR3 comprises 14 residues. Germline CDR1 SGHRS, CDR2 YFSETQ. The junction had 3 bases not matched to a gene; V was cut back by 0 bases and J by 6 bases. CDR3 amino acids: CASSLATGGDGYTF. Here the CDR3 DNA reads TGCGCCAGCAGCTTGGCTACAGGGGGCGATGGCTACACCTTC.

This clonotype came up a few times. The J gene is TRBJ2-3, the V gene TRBV20-1, with D unclear. This CDR3 comprises 16 residues. V was pared by 0 bases and J by 1 base, with 14 bases between. Germline CDR1 is DFQATT and CDR2 is SNEGSKA (reference sequence). CDR3 sequence (DNA): TGCAGTGCTAGAGATAGAACCTGGATGGGCACAGATACGCAGTATTTT. Its translation: CSARDRTWMGTDTQYF.

There are many counts of this clonotype. This chain links TRBV5-1 with TRBJ2-7, with D possibly TRBD1 on 6 matching bases. The germline gives CDR1 SGHRS, CDR2 YFSETQ. This CDR3 is built from 13 residues. Trimming took 0 bases from V and 6 from J, leaving 10 bases between them. The CDR3 loop is CASSLEGTTEQYF. In nucleotides, the CDR3 is TGCGCCAGCAGCTTGGAGGGGACAACCGAGCAGTACTTC.

The rearrangement joins TRBV12-3 or TRBV12-4 to TRBJ1-6; tentative D call: TRBD1 (6 bases). V lost 3 bases to trimming and J lost 8 bases, with 8 bases between them. The CDR3 loop spans 13 amino acids. CDR3 in DNA: TGTGCCAGCAGTTTGTGGGGGCATTCACCCCTCCACTTT. This gives the protein CASSLWGHSPLHF.

CDR3 amino acids: CASSHAFQQGAGRYNEKLFF. CDR3 DNA: TGCGCCAGCAGCCATGCATTTCAACAGGGGGCGGGCAGGTATAATGAAAAACTGTTTTTT. The rearrangement joins TRBV4-1 to TRBJ1-4, with 9 bases that match TRBD1. Germline trimming cut 3 bases from V and 4 bases from J; bases unmatched to any gene: 18. CDR1 is MGHRA, CDR2 YSYEKL, per germline. This CDR3 region has 20 residues.

The rearrangement uses TRBV6-2 or TRBV6-3 and TRBJ2-5, with 8 bases lining up with TRBD2. The J call is uncertain, as TRBJ2-1 better fits the DNA end. This CDR3 has 14 residues. The V gene's germline CDR1 is MNHEY and CDR2 SVGEGT. CDR3 in amino acids: CASSYALAGNEQFF. The DNA of the CDR3 is TGTGCCAGCAGTTACGCTCTAGCGGGCAATGAGCAGTTCTTC.

The chain is built from TRBV12-3 or TRBV12-4 and TRBJ1-5, with D maybe TRBD1 (5 bases). This CDR3 has 14 residues. The V end was cut by 6 bases, the J end by 5 bases, with 14 bases between. CDR3 coding DNA: TGTGCCAGCAGCACGAGACAGAGGGATCAGCCCCAGCATTTT. It translates to CASSTRQRDQPQHF.

This clonotype was seen a few times. The rearrangement joins TRBV5-1 to TRBJ2-3, with D unresolved. CDR1 is SGHRS, CDR2 YFSETQ, per germline. V was clipped by 2 bases and J by 0 bases, with 16 bases between them. This CDR3 is built from 17 residues. This chain's CDR3 is CASSFVSSGKSTDTQYF. In nucleotides, the CDR3 is TGCGCCAGCAGCTTCGTAAGTTCCGGAAAGAGCACAGATACGCAGTATTTT.

The chain links TRBV11-2 to TRBJ2-7, with D possibly being TRBD1 (6 bases). The CDR3 length is 17 residues. The germline CDR1 and CDR2 sequences are SGHAT and FQNNGV. Trimming removed 4 bases at V and 1 base at J, with 20 bases between. DNA of the CDR3: TGTGCCAGCAGCTCAAAAGCCTACAGGGCTAGTTCCTACGAGCAGTACTTC. Protein sequence: CASSSKAYRASSYEQYF.

This clonotype was observed a handful of times. This chain links TRBV2 with TRBJ1-6, with 9 bases lining up with TRBD1. Germline CDR1 and CDR2: SNHLY and FYNNEI. CDR3 length equals 14 residues. J lost 7 bases, V lost 6 bases, and 4 bases had no gene match. The CDR3 DNA is TGTGCCAGCAGGGACGACAGGGGGAATTCACCCCTCCACTTT. Its translation: CASRDDRGNSPLHF.

This clonotype showed up just a few times. J is TRBJ2-1 and V is TRBV3-1, with a weak D call TRBD2 (5 bases). The end of the DNA fits TRBJ2-5 better, so the J call may be wrong. The germline gives CDR1 LGHDT, CDR2 YNNKEL (reference sequence). This CDR3 is 15 amino acids long. This CDR3 reads CASSPTEGRQETQYF. CDR3 sequence (DNA): TGTGCCAGCAGCCCCACAGAGGGCCGTCAAGAGACCCAGTACTTC.

This clonotype was seen a few times. This chain joins TRBV11-2 and TRBJ1-4, with a weak D call TRBD1 (6 bases). Per germline, CDR1 SGHAT and CDR2 FQNNGV. The CDR3 spans 16 residues. The ends were cut back, 4 bases at V and 7 bases at J, with 19 bases in the middle. CDR3: CASSSFRGQGIEKLFF. The DNA for the CDR3 is TGTGCCAGCAGCTCCTTTCGGGGGCAGGGAATTGAAAAACTGTTTTTT.

This clonotype was observed a few times. The V gene is TRBV29-1, the J gene TRBJ1-5; D is undetermined. The V gene lost 4 bases and the J gene lost 6 bases, with 13 bases spanning the gap. Germline values: CDR1 SQVTM, CDR2 ANQGSEA. The CDR3 consists of 13 residues. The DNA for the CDR3 is TGCAGCGTTGCTAACAAAAAGGGTCAGCCCCAGCATTTT. This codes for CSVANKKGQPQHF.

This clonotype was counted a few times. The chain joins TRBV2 to TRBJ1-4, with D tentatively TRBD1 (5 bases). The CDR3 spans 14 residues. The V gene's germline CDR1 is SNHLY and CDR2 FYNNEI. Trimming pared 2 bases from V and 8 bases from J, leaving 12 bases between. The chain's CDR3 is CASSELARGEKLFF. DNA of the CDR3: TGTGCCAGCAGTGAATTGGCTCGGGGGGAAAAACTGTTTTTT.

The rearrangement uses TRBV19 and TRBJ1-3; D may be TRBD1 (5 bases). With 5 bases removed from V and 1 base from J, the gap between germline ends came to 9 bases. CDR1 is LNHDA and CDR2 is SQIVND in the germline V gene (reference sequence). There are 14 residues in the CDR3. In DNA, the CDR3 is TGTGCCAGTAGTCAACAGGCTTCTGGAAACACCATATATTTT. Translated, it gives CASSQQASGNTIYF.